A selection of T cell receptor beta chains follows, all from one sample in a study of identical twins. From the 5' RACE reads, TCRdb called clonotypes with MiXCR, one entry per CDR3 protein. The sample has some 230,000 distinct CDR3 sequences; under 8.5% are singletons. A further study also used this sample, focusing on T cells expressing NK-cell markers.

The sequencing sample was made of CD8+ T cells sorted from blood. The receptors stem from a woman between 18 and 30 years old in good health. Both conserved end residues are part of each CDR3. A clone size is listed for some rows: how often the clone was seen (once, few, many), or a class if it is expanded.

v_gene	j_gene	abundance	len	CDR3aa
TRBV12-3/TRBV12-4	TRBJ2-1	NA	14	CASSGTSGYNEQVF
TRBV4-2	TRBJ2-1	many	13	CASSQDSVREQFF
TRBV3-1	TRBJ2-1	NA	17	CASSQEVAGRPGSEQFF
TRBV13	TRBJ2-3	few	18	CASSLGGMAPPSTDTQYF
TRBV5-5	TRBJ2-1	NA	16	CASSIRLAGTHNEQFF
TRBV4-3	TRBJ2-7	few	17	CASSQTTALTIQGEQYF
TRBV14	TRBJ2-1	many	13	CASSASLYNEQFF
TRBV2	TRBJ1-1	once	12	CASLWGGTEAFF
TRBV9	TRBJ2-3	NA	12	CASSAETDTQYF
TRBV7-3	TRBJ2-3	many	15	CASSTGLRNTDTQYF
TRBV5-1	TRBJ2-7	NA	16	CASSLGTSGNSYEQYF
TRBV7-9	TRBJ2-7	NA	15	CASRGYGTRPYEQYF
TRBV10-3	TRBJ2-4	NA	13	CAIRAMDGDIQYF
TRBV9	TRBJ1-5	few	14	CASSGSDSNQPQHF
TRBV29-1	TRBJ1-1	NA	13	CSVVTGMNTEAFF
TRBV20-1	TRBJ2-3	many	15	CSADETSGATDTQYF
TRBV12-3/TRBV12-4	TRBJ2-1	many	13	CASSRDSYNEQFF
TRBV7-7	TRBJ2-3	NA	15	CASSRTSGGTDTQYF